This T cell receptor beta chain stems from a study of cytomegalovirus exposure and HLA in healthy donors. Findings and caveats of the study: Confirmation in vitro established that a few CMV-associated chains were specific for CMV antigens. The likely explanation for a cluster of highly shared sequence variants was sequencing artifact.

CDR1 is MNHEY, CDR2 SMNVEV, per germline (reference sequence). With 1 base clipped from V and 10 bases from J, the junction kept 9 bases outside the gene matches. The length of the CDR3 is 17 residues. Note on this clone: As yet, its antigen is unknown.

A multiplex PCR was run with 60 Vbeta primers and 13 Jbeta primers. Using immunoSEQ multiplex PCR, the repertoire was profiled, and TCRdb retains in-frame clones only, with some absent. The sample includes about 96,000 clones, 65% to 85% of them seen just once. The sequence came from a woman in her 70s in good health and CMV-seropositive. The rearrangement uses TRBV27 and TRBJ1-6; 11 bases agree with TRBD1. Sequences were obtained from PBMCs. CDR3 protein: CASSLFWTGGVGSPLHF. The CDR3 DNA reads TGTGCCAGCAGTTTATTCTGGACAGGGGGCGTGGGGTCACCCCTCCACTTT.